The sequence of this T cell receptor (beta chain) was determined in a study of a mutant IDH1 vaccine in newly diagnosed glioma. On the study more broadly: Vaccines were begun 4-6 weeks after radiotherapy alone, or with temozolomide cycles. Sex distribution of treated patients was approximately 62% male and roughly 40% female; mean age was around 40 years. Patients had received radiotherapy, temozolomide, or both previously, most receiving both.

From germline, CDR1 is SGHNT and CDR2 YYREEE (reference sequence). The CDR3 extends over 13 amino acids. Trimming left V 2 bases short and J 5 bases short, with 11 bases between. About this clone itself: Its matching antigen is unknown. Distinct nucleotide sequences in the sample also encode this CDR3.

The method was immunoSEQ multiplex PCR; TCRdb's version includes in-frame clones alone and lacks a portion of them. The sample lists some 57,000 clones, less than 85% occurring once. The time point denotes: week 47, end of study. It was 300 ug of mutant IDH1 20-mer peptide that made up each vaccine dose, given with topical imiquimod. There were new WHO grade 3 or 4 astrocytomas in the donors, and these were IDH1-mutant and ATRX-lost. The chain carries TRBV5-4 and TRBJ2-7, with D possibly being TRBD2 (7 bases). The sequenced sample was PBMCs, obtained from a glioma patient whose treatment included an IDH1 peptide vaccine. This TCR was sampled from a woman aged 40 to 50 with glioma. Some clones in this sample may be carry-over from other donors' samples. CDR3 coding DNA: TGTGCCAGCAGCTTAGGGGGGGGAGACGAGCAGTACTTC. Protein product: CASSLGGGDEQYF.